The next 12 T cell receptor beta chains were all read from a single sample in a study of blood T cell repertoires in COVID-19. The method was immunoSEQ multiplex PCR; TCRdb's version includes in-frame clones alone and lacks a portion of them. The sample lists approximately 290,000 clones, 80% to 85% occurring once. The sample comprised peripheral blood. These receptor sequences come from a person aged 65-85 years with COVID-19, enrolled during active disease.

The chain employs TRBV21-1 and TRBJ2-7; TRBD1 is the table's D call and was not checked against the DNA. TRBV21-1 is classified as a pseudogene. The CDR3 is 17 amino acids. DNA for the CDR3: TGTGCCAGCAGCAAGGGAACACGGACACAAGGTGCTTACGAGCAGTACTTC. Translating gives CASSKGTRTQGAYEQYF.

The chain has TRBV6-1 and TRBJ1-2; 9 nucleotides match TRBD1. CDR1 is MNHNS, CDR2 SASEGT, per germline. V lost 1 base, J lost 7 bases, and 7 bases stayed unmatched. The CDR3 covers 15 residues. The CDR3 nucleotides read TGTGCCAGCAGTGAAGGTAACAGGGGGCGCGGTGGCTACACCTTC. Its translation is CASSEGNRGRGGYTF.

The chain uses TRBV5-8 and TRBJ2-2, with D tentatively TRBD2 (5 bases). Per germline, CDR1 SGHTS and CDR2 YDEGEE. The CDR3 extends over 15 amino acids. With 4 bases removed from V and 4 bases from J, the gap between germline ends came to 14 bases. The CDR3 bases are TGTGCCAGCAGCCACGGGGTCCTCCGCACCGGGGAGCTGTTTTTT. Its protein product is CASSHGVLRTGELFF.

Written as DNA, the CDR3 is TGTGCCAGTCGGGAAAAGGGATACAATGAGCAGTTCTTC. As protein: CASREKGYNEQFF. The rearrangement joins TRBV11-2 to TRBJ2-1, with TRBD2 as a possible D gene (5 bases). The V gene's germline CDR1 is SGHAT and CDR2 FQNNGV. The CDR3 consists of 13 residues. Trimming shortened V by 9 bases and J by 4 bases, and 13 bases separated the two germline ends.

The chain has TRBV29-1 and TRBJ2-2; D remains ambiguous. CDR3 length: 12 amino acids. Germline CDR1 is SQVTM and CDR2 is ANQGSEA. V shed 3 bases and J shed 1 base, with 3 bases lying between them. CDR3 amino acids: CSVDKNTGELFF. The CDR3 coding sequence is TGCAGCGTTGACAAGAACACCGGGGAGCTGTTTTTT.

This clone was recorded once. V and J are TRBV18 and TRBJ1-1; TRBD1 aligns across 10 bases. With V trimmed by 2 bases and J by 4 bases, 7 bases remained unmatched. CDR3 size: 16 residues. In germline, CDR1 is KGHSH, CDR2 LQKENI. In DNA, the CDR3 is TGTGCCAGCTCACCAAGACAGGGGGCCGGTCGCACTGAAGCTTTCTTT. Protein sequence: CASSPRQGAGRTEAFF.

The chain is built from TRBV7-8 and TRBJ1-6; 8 bases are a match to TRBD1. V dropped 1 base and J dropped 9; count of bases not matched to a gene: 2. The CDR3 is made up of 14 amino acids. Germline values: CDR1 SGHVS, CDR2 FQNEAQ. CDR3 amino acids: CASSLGQGSSPLHF. In DNA, the CDR3 is TGTGCCAGCAGCTTAGGACAGGGGTCTTCACCCCTCCACTTT.

The chain links TRBV21-1 to TRBJ2-7; TRBD2 reflects the table's D call only, with no check against the DNA. TRBV21-1 is noted as a pseudogene. The CDR3 is made up of 23 amino acids. The CDR3: CASSLPVRASTFKIRPRDYEQYF. For the CDR3, the DNA is TGTGCCAGCAGCCTCCCGGTGCGGGCCAGCACCTTCAAGATAAGACCCCGGGATTACGAGCAGTACTTC.

The chain carries TRBV5-1 and TRBJ2-7; 12 bases agree with TRBD2. Germline-derived CDR1 and CDR2 are SGHRS and YFSETQ. The V segment lost 4 bases and the J segment 6 bases; nucleotides outside the gene matches: 8. This CDR3 has 15 residues. DNA for the CDR3: TGCGCCAGCAGCGACATTCTAGCGGGGGGGTTCGAGCAGTACTTC. This sequence encodes CASSDILAGGFEQYF.

This clone appeared once. The chain couples TRBV7-2 to TRBJ2-7; D call uncertain. CDR3 length: 13 amino acids. CDR1 SGHTA and CDR2 FQGNSA come from the germline V gene. Trimming cost V 0 bases and J 7 bases, with 10 bases left between them. The CDR3 DNA reads as TGTGCCAGCAGCTTAGCGAGCCTCGGTGAGCAGTACTTC. Translating it yields CASSLASLGEQYF.

The chain combines TRBV24-1 with TRBJ2-3; weak D call: TRBD2 (7 bases). This CDR3 region has 14 residues. Germline V CDR1 and CDR2: KGHDR, SFDVKD. Between the trimmed V and J ends, which lost 5 bases and 6 bases, there was a span of 14 bases. The CDR3 loop is CATSGAGRGDTQYF. The DNA for the CDR3 is TGTGCCACCAGTGGGGCAGGGAGGGGGGATACGCAGTATTTT.

The sample holds one count of this clone. In DNA, the CDR3 is TGCGCCAGCAGCCAAGGGGGTCGGGATCGGGAAAAACTGTTTTTT. This codes for CASSQGGRDREKLFF. The V call is TRBV4-1, the J call TRBJ1-4, with D uncertain. The length of the CDR3 is 15 residues. Germline V gene lookup returns CDR1 MGHRA and CDR2 YSYEKL. The V and J ends lost 1 base and 8 bases respectively, with 14 bases between them.